What follows are 2 T cell receptor beta chains derived from one specimen sequenced in a study of cytomegalovirus exposure and HLA in healthy donors. It was with 60 Vbeta and 13 Jbeta primers that the PCR ran. Sequenced by immunoSEQ multiplex PCR; TCRdb stores in-frame clones only, minus some. The sample holds about 130,000 clones, approximately 80% seen once. The sample was PBMCs. These receptors all stem from a girl aged 2-10 years in good health and CMV-seronegative.

The chain employs TRBV2 and TRBJ2-1; 7 nucleotides match TRBD1. The CDR3 covers 15 residues. Germline-derived CDR1 and CDR2 are SNHLY and FYNNEI. After removal of 9 bases from V and 0 bases from J, the junction contained 8 bases not matched to a gene. The CDR3 sequence is CASSGTASSYNEQFF. CDR3 coding DNA: TGTGCCAGTTCCGGGACAGCCAGCTCCTACAATGAGCAGTTCTTC.

This clone was observed a single time. The chain uses TRBV7-9 and TRBJ2-7; D is undetermined. Trimming took off 3 bases at V and 4 bases at J, with 7 bases between the two ends. This CDR3 region has 12 residues. Germline V gene data show CDR1 as SEHNR and CDR2 as FQNEAQ (reference sequence). CDR3 nucleotide sequence: TGTGCCAGCAGCTTGCCCGAGTACGAGCAGTACTTC. Its protein is CASSLPEYEQYF.